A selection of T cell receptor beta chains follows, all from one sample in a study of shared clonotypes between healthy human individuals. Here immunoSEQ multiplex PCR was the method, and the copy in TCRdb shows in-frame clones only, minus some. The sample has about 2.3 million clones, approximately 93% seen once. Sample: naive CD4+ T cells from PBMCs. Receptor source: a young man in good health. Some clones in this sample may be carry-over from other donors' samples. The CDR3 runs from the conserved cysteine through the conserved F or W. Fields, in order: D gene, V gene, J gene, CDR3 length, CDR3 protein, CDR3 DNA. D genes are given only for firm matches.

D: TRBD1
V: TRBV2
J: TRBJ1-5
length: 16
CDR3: CASTLYGTGGNQPQHF
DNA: TGTGCCAGCACCCTTTATGGGACAGGGGGCAATCAGCCCCAGCATTTT

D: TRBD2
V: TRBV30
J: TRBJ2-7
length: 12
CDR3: CAYSREEDEQYF
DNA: TGTGCCTATAGCCGGGAGGAGGACGAGCAGTACTTC

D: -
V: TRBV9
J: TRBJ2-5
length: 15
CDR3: CASSVESKSWETQYF
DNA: TGTGCCAGCAGCGTAGAAAGTAAGAGTTGGGAGACCCAGTACTTC

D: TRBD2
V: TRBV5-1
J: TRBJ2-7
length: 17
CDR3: CASSLASSGSSSYEQYF
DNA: TGCGCCAGCAGCTTGGCCTCTAGCGGGAGTAGCTCCTACGAGCAGTACTTC

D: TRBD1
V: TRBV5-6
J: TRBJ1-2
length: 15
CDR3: CASSSGQGAYYGYTF
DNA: TGTGCCAGCAGCTCAGGACAGGGGGCCTATTATGGCTACACCTTC

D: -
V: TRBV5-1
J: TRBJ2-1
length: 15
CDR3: CASSLVRASYNEQFF
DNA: TGCGCCAGCAGCTTGGTACGGGCGTCCTACAATGAGCAGTTCTTC

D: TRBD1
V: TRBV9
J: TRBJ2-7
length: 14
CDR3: CASSGTGTGVEQYF
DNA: TGTGCCAGCAGCGGAACCGGGACAGGGGTCGAGCAGTACTTC

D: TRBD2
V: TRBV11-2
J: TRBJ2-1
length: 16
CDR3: CASSLDRLAGVSEQFF
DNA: TGTGCCAGCAGCTTAGACAGACTAGCGGGAGTAAGTGAGCAGTTCTTC

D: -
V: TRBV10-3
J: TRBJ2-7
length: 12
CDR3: CAAREGMGEQYF
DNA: TGTGCCGCCAGGGAAGGGATGGGCGAGCAGTACTTC

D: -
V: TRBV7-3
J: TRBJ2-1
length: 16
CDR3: CASSLSRASSYNEQFF
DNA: TGTGCCAGCAGCTTAAGCCGGGCGAGCTCCTACAATGAGCAGTTCTTC

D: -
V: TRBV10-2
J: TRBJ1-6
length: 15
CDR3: CASREGAARNSPLHF
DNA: TGCGCCAGCAGAGAAGGTGCAGCTAGGAATTCACCCCTCCACTTT